This T cell receptor (beta chain) was captured by sequencing in a study of blood T cell repertoires in COVID-19. Study-wide background: The analysed material was cDNA or gDNA that came from T cells, B-cell-depleted T cells, or PBMCs.

The germline gives CDR1 SEHNR, CDR2 FQNEAQ (reference sequence). The CDR3 has 14 amino acids. Trimming took 5 bases from V and 4 from J, leaving 11 bases between them. The data were produced by immunoSEQ multiplex PCR, yet TCRdb's version contains in-frame clones alone and is incomplete. The data contain more than 20,000 clones, around nine tenths of them singletons. Sequencing used peripheral blood. This clonotype was obtained from a man aged 50 or older with active COVID-19. The chain carries TRBV7-9 and TRBJ2-2; the D is unclear. Written as DNA, the CDR3 is TGTGCCAGCAGCACCCAGGTGGTCACCGGGGAGCTGTTTTTT. Its protein is CASSTQVVTGELFF.